The table lists the clone carrying this T cell receptor beta chain with a few counts. TCRdb re-called the RT-PCR reads through MiXCR, storing one row per CDR3 protein. The sample holds more than 600,000 distinct CDR3 sequences, more than 13% seen once. CDR1 MNHEY and CDR2 SMNVEV come from the germline V gene (reference sequence). The CDR3 consists of 15 residues. Trimming removed 3 bases at V and 4 bases at J, with 15 bases between. The V and J genes are TRBV27 and TRBJ1-1; tentatively, D is TRBD1 (6 bases). Source material: memory CD4+ T cells from blood. The sequence derives from a female donor in good health, serving as a healthy control. As DNA, the CDR3 is TGTGCCAGCAGTTTTTATGCAGGGGTGGTCACTGAAGCTTTCTTT. Amino acid sequence: CASSFYAGVVTEAFF.